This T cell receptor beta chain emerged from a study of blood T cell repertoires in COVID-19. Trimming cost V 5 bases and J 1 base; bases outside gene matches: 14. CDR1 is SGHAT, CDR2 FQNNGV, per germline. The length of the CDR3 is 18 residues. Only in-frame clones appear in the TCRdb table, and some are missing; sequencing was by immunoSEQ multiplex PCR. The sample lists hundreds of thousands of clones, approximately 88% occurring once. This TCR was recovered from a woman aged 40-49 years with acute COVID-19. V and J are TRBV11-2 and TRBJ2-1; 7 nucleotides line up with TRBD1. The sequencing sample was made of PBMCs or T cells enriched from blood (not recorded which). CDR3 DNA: TGTGCCAGCAGCCGCGGACAGGTCAGGGCCCCGTCCTACAATGAGCAGTTCTTC. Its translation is CASSRGQVRAPSYNEQFF.